This T cell receptor beta chain stems from a study of blood T cells in healthy people across ages. This clonotype occurred a few times. The CDR3 loop spans 14 amino acids. Trimming removed 8 bases at V and 4 bases at J, with 17 bases between. Germline CDR1 MNHEY, CDR2 SMNVEV (reference sequence). Primed by a sample-barcoded 5' primer and a J-beta primer mix, a second PCR proceeded for roughly 7 to 12 cycles. Sequencing recovered at least 2.5 million CDR3-containing paired-end reads from each sample. TCRdb passed the 5' RACE reads through MiXCR, listing each CDR3 protein once. The sample shows hundreds of thousands of distinct CDR3 sequences, 49% of them seen only once.

The origin of this receptor is a woman aged 60-70 years in good health. The chain couples TRBV27 to TRBJ1-2; D remains unclear. Sequencing input: blood. The CDR3 nucleotides read TGTGCCAGCTCCCCAGTGGGCTCTGGCTATGGCTACACCTTC. Its protein is CASSPVGSGYGYTF.